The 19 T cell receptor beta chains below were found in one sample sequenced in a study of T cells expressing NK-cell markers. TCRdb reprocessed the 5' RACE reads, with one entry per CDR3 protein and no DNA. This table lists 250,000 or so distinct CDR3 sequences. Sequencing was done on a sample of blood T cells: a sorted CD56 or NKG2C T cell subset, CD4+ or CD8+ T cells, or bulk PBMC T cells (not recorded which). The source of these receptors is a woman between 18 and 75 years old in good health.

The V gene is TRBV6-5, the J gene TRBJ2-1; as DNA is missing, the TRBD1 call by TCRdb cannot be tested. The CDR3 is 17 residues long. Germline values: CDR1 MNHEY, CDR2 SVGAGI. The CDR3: CASSYYLDRVVGNEQFF.

CDR3 sequence: CASKAAYEQYF. The V call is TRBV2, the J call TRBJ2-7. CDR1 is SNHLY, CDR2 FYNNEI, per germline. This CDR3 region has 11 residues. Full variable domain (outside the CDR3, taken from reference TRBV2 and TRBJ2-7): EPEVTQTPSHQVTQMGQEVILRCVPISNHLYFYWYRQILGQKVEFLVSFYNNEISEKSEIFDDQFSVERPDGSNFTLKIRSTKLEDSAMYFCASKAAYEQYFGPGTRLTVT.

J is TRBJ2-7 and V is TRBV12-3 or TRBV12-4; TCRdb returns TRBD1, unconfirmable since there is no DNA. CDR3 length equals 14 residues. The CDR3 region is CASSPGTFVYEQYF.

The CDR3 loop is CASSLVTGGTDTQYF. This chain joins TRBV7-9 and TRBJ2-3; TCRdb gives TRBD1 as the D gene, but with no DNA this cannot be confirmed. This CDR3 has 15 amino acids. Germline V lookup: CDR1 SEHNR, CDR2 FQNEAQ (reference sequence).

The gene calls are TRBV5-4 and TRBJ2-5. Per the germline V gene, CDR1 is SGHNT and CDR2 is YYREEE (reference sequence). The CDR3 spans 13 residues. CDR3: CASSLARAETQYF.

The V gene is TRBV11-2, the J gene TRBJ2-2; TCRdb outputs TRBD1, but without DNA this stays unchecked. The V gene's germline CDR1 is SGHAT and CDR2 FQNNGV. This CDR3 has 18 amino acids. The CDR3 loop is CASSPRGRAGHSTGELFF. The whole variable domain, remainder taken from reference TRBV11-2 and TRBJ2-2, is EAGVAQSPRYKIIEKRQSVAFWCNPISGHATLYWYQQILGQGPKLLIQFQNNGVVDDSQLPKDRFSAERLKGVDSTLKIQPAKLEDSAVYLCASSPRGRAGHSTGELFFGEGSRLTVL.

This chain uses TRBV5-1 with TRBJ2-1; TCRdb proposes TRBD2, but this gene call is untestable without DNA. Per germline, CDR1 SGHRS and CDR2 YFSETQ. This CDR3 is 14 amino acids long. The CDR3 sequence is CASSLGLVYNEQFF.

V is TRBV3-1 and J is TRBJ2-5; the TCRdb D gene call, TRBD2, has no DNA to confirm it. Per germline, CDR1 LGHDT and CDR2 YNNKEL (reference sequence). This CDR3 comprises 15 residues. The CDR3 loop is CASSQEGLGRETQYF.

The CDR3 protein is CASSLAGTRYTDTQYF. The V gene is TRBV11-2, the J gene TRBJ2-3; as DNA is missing, the TRBD2 call by TCRdb cannot be tested. The CDR3 consists of 16 residues. The V gene's germline CDR1 is SGHAT and CDR2 FQNNGV.

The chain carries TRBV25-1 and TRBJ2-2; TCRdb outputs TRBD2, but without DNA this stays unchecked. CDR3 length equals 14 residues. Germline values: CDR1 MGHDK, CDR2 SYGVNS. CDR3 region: CASSEGLAGGELFF. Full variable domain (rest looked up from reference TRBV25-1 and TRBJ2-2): EADIYQTPRYLVIGTGKKITLECSQTMGHDKMYWYQQDPGMELHLIHYSYGVNSTEKGDLSSESTVSRIRTEHFPLTLESARPSHTSQYLCASSEGLAGGELFFGEGSRLTVL.

The CDR3 here is CASSQYRGRTGELFF. The chain links TRBV7-2 to TRBJ2-2. CDR3 length: 15 amino acids. The germline V gene has CDR1 SGHTA and CDR2 FQGNSA.

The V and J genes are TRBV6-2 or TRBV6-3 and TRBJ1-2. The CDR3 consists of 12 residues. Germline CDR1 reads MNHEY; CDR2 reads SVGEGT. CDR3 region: CASSYPVYGYTF.

CDR3 in amino acids: CASSPRGRVTEAFF. This chain joins TRBV7-9 and TRBJ1-1. CDR3 length: 14 amino acids. Germline V gene data show CDR1 as SEHNR and CDR2 as FQNEAQ (reference sequence).

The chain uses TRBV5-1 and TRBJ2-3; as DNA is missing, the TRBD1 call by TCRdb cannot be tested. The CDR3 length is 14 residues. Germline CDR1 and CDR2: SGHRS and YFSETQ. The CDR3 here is CASSRGDREDTQYF.

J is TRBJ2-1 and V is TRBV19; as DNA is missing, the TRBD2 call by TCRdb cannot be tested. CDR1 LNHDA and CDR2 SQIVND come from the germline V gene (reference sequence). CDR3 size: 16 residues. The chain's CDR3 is CASSIQAGRSYNEQFF.

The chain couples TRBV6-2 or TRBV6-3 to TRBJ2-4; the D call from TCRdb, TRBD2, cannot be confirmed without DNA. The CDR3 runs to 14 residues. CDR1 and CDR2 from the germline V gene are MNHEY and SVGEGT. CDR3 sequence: CASRLPAGRDIQYF.

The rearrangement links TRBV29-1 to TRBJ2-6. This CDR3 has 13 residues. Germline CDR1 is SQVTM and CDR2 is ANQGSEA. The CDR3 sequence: CSVTSSGANVLTF.

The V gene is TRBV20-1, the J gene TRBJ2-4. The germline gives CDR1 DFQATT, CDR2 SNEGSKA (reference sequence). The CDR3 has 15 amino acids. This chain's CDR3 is CSARDQLGSKNIQYF.

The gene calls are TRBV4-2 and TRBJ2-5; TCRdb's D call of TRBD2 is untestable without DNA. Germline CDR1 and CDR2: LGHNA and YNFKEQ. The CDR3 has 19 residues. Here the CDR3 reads CASSQEGGISHPLGETQYF.